Listed below are T cell receptor beta chains from one sample, sequenced in a study of T-cell reconstitution after alpha-beta-depleted transplantation in children. TCRdb reprocessed the PCR reads with MiXCR, giving one entry per CDR3 protein. Among nearly 550,000 distinct CDR3 sequences listed, around 19% were seen once. The specimen was PBMCs from the stem cell graft donor, collected from the stem cell graft. All receptors derive from a human donor who donated a stem cell graft to a child with acute lymphoblastic leukemia. Both conserved end residues are part of each CDR3. A D gene is named only where the DNA matches it firmly. The size of a clone is reported for some rows only, either as once, few or many, or as a class for expanded clones.

TGTGCCAGCAGCAAGCGGGCCCTCTCGTACTATGGCTACACCTTC | CASSKRALSYYGYTF | TRBJ1-2 | TRBV3-1 | . | .
TGTGCCAGTAGTGTTGGGGTCACTGAAGCTTTCTTT | CASSVGVTEAFF | TRBJ1-1 | TRBV19 | . | few
TGCGCCAGCAGACTCGGGACAGGGTCTGGAAACACCATATATTTT | CASRLGTGSGNTIYF | TRBJ1-3 | TRBV5-1 | TRBD1 | few
TGTGCCAGCAGTGATGGTGCATATGGCTACACCTTC | CASSDGAYGYTF | TRBJ1-2 | TRBV6-1 | . | few
TGTGCCAGCGCCACAGGGGGTGCGCGGAATGAAAAACTGTTTTTT | CASATGGARNEKLFF | TRBJ1-4 | TRBV12-3/TRBV12-4 | TRBD1 | few
TGCGCCAGCAGCTTGGCCGGGAGCACCGGGGAGCTGTTTTTT | CASSLAGSTGELFF | TRBJ2-2 | TRBV5-1 | . | .
TGTGCCAGCAGCTTAGACATAGACCCGGCCTACGAGCAGTACTTC | CASSLDIDPAYEQYF | TRBJ2-7 | TRBV7-8 | . | few
TGTGCCAGCAGGAAGACAGGGGGGGGACTAGCGGGAGCTAGTTACAATGAGCAGTTCTTC | CASRKTGGGLAGASYNEQFF | TRBJ2-1 | TRBV12-3/TRBV12-4 | TRBD2 | .
TGCGCCAGCAGCCTCTTGGAGGCTAGCGGGGGATCCTACGAGCAGTACTTC | CASSLLEASGGSYEQYF | TRBJ2-7 | TRBV4-1 | TRBD2 | .
TGTGCCAGCAGCACCCGGACAGTAGGTGCCACCATATATTTT | CASSTRTVGATIYF | TRBJ1-3 | TRBV14 | . | .
TGCGCCAGCAGCTTTTTCCCAGGGTACACTAATGAAAAACTGTTTTTT | CASSFFPGYTNEKLFF | TRBJ1-4 | TRBV5-1 | . | .
TGTGCCAGCAGCCCATCCCCCGAAGGGGAGCAGTACTTC | CASSPSPEGEQYF | TRBJ2-7 | TRBV12-3/TRBV12-4 | . | .
TGTGCCACCAGCAGAGATTTTATGGGCGGGACCTACGAGCAGTACTTC | CATSRDFMGGTYEQYF | TRBJ2-7 | TRBV15 | . | .
TGTGCCAGCAGTTTGTCGGCAGGGTCTCCCTACGAGCAGTACTTC | CASSLSAGSPYEQYF | TRBJ2-7 | TRBV12-3/TRBV12-4 | . | few
TGCGCCAGCAGCTTTCAGCCTAGCGGAGACACAGATACGCAGTATTTT | CASSFQPSGDTDTQYF | TRBJ2-3 | TRBV5-1 | TRBD2 | few
TGCGCCAGCTCGAAGGGGGACTCCTACGAGCAGTACTTC | CASSKGDSYEQYF | TRBJ2-7 | TRBV5-1 | . | few
TGTGCCAGCAGCTTAGCTGGCCAGTATGAAGCTTTCTTT | CASSLAGQYEAFF | TRBJ1-1 | TRBV7-9 | . | few
TGCGCCAGCAGCAGGGGACAGAGCGACACAGATACGCAGTATTTT | CASSRGQSDTDTQYF | TRBJ2-3 | TRBV5-1 | TRBD1 | many
TGTGCCAGCAGCCAAGAAGGAGAGACCCAGTACTTC | CASSQEGETQYF | TRBJ2-5 | TRBV4-2 | . | .
TGCGCCAGCAGCCAAGTCTCCAATGAGCAGTTCTTC | CASSQVSNEQFF | TRBJ2-1 | TRBV4-1 | . | few
TGTGCCAGCAGTTATCTCAAATCCGGGGACAGGAACCCCTACGAGCAGTACTTC | CASSYLKSGDRNPYEQYF | TRBJ2-7 | TRBV6-5 | TRBD1 | .
TGTGCCGGCGGTCCGGAGAGCTCTGGAAACACCATATATTTT | CAGGPESSGNTIYF | TRBJ1-3 | TRBV10-3 | . | .
TGCGCCAGCAGCCCAGGGACAGTAGACTCCTACGAGCAGTACTTC | CASSPGTVDSYEQYF | TRBJ2-7 | TRBV5-1 | TRBD1 | few
TGCGCCAGCACTGAGACTTCGTATTACAATGAGCAGTTCTTC | CASTETSYYNEQFF | TRBJ2-1 | TRBV4-1 | . | .
TGTGCCAGCAGCGTCGGGGGGGCTAAGGCGAGCGAGCAGTACTTC | CASSVGGAKASEQYF | TRBJ2-7 | TRBV7-9 | TRBD2 | few
TGCAGTGCGAATTCCATGAGGGACCCGCGTCCCTACGAGCAGTACTTC | CSANSMRDPRPYEQYF | TRBJ2-7 | TRBV20-1 | . | few
TGCGCCAGCAGCGGGGGACAGTCCTACAATGAGCAGTTCTTC | CASSGGQSYNEQFF | TRBJ2-1 | TRBV5-1 | TRBD1 | few
TGTGCCACCAGTGTGACAGGAGGCTACGAGCAGTACTTC | CATSVTGGYEQYF | TRBJ2-7 | TRBV24-1 | . | .
TGTGCCTCCGGGGCCATAGAGACCCAGTACTTC | CASGAIETQYF | TRBJ2-5 | TRBV12-3/TRBV12-4 | . | .
TGTGCCAGCAGCTGGGGGACAAGGGAAGAGCAGTACTTC | CASSWGTREEQYF | TRBJ2-7 | TRBV5-6 | . | few
TGTGCCAGCAGCTTGATAGCGGGAGGGGTCAAAAACATTCAGTACTTC | CASSLIAGGVKNIQYF | TRBJ2-4 | TRBV11-2 | TRBD2 | .
TGCAGTGCTAGAGGTGTCAGGGACAGGGCCTACGAGCAGTACTTC | CSARGVRDRAYEQYF | TRBJ2-7 | TRBV20-1 | TRBD1 | few
TGTGCCAGCAGCCGAGCCCCCGGGACTGGAGGGGCTGAGCAGTTCTTC | CASSRAPGTGGAEQFF | TRBJ2-1 | TRBV3-1 | . | .
TGTGCCAGCAGTTTTTCAGGGGGGGACTATGGCTACACCTTC | CASSFSGGDYGYTF | TRBJ1-2 | TRBV12-3/TRBV12-4 | TRBD1 | .
TGCAGCGTGAGGACAGGGATTGGCAATGAGCAGTTCTTC | CSVRTGIGNEQFF | TRBJ2-1 | TRBV29-1 | TRBD1 | few
TGTGCCAGCACCCCGGTGGCAGGGAATTCACCCCTCCACTTT | CASTPVAGNSPLHF | TRBJ1-6 | TRBV11-2 | . | few
TGCAGCGCCAACGGGGGCGGGGAGACCCAGTACTTC | CSANGGGETQYF | TRBJ2-5 | TRBV29-1 | . | .
TGTGCCAGCAGTGCCGACGAGGGTTACACCGGGGAGCTGTTTTTT | CASSADEGYTGELFF | TRBJ2-2 | TRBV2 | . | .
TGCGCCAGCAGCCGGCAGGCCGGGGAGCTGTTTTTT | CASSRQAGELFF | TRBJ2-2 | TRBV5-1 | . | .
TGTGCCAGCAGCATAAGGACAGGGGGTGGGGAGACCCAGTACTTC | CASSIRTGGGETQYF | TRBJ2-5 | TRBV11-2 | TRBD1 | few
TGTGCCAGCAGTTACTCCTATTCTTGGAGCGGGAGCTCAGGCACAGATACGCAGTATTTT | CASSYSYSWSGSSGTDTQYF | TRBJ2-3 | TRBV6-2/TRBV6-3 | TRBD2 | .
TGCAGTGCTTTCACGGGCACAGGGTACTCCTACGAGCAGTACTTC | CSAFTGTGYSYEQYF | TRBJ2-7 | TRBV20-1 | . | .
TGTGCCAGCAGCTTAGTCACAAGACTAGCGGGAGGCCCCGATACGCAGTATTTT | CASSLVTRLAGGPDTQYF | TRBJ2-3 | TRBV11-2 | TRBD2 | .
TGTGCCAGCAGTTACAATTTCGGCAGGGCGAACACCGGGGAGCTGTTTTTT | CASSYNFGRANTGELFF | TRBJ2-2 | TRBV6-5 | . | .
TGTGCCAGCAGCTTGGGGCAGGAGAGGGGACAGTTCTTGAATACGCAGTATTTT | CASSLGQERGQFLNTQYF | TRBJ2-3 | TRBV5-5 | TRBD1 | .
TGCGCCAGCAGCTTAAAGGCGGTGACTAGTCGTCACAATGAGCAGTTCTTC | CASSLKAVTSRHNEQFF | TRBJ2-1 | TRBV4-1 | . | .
TGCGCCAGCAGCTTGGAGTCGGGGCACAATCAGCCCCAGCATTTT | CASSLESGHNQPQHF | TRBJ1-5 | TRBV5-1 | . | many
TGCAGTGCTAGGACAGGGGTTTTGAATGAGCAGTTCTTC | CSARTGVLNEQFF | TRBJ2-1 | TRBV20-1 | TRBD1 | many
TGTGCCAGCAGCCAAGTGTCTAGCGGGGTGAGCGGGGACTTC | CASSQVSSGVSGDF | TRBJ2-7 | TRBV3-1 | TRBD2 | .
TGTGCCTGGACGGTACAGAACTCAGATACGCAGTATTTT | CAWTVQNSDTQYF | TRBJ2-3 | TRBV30 | . | .
TGTGCCAGCTCACCACCGGAGGAGCCCCAGCATTTT | CASSPPEEPQHF | TRBJ1-5 | TRBV18 | . | .
TGCGCCAGCAGCGCCGCCGGAGGGCCGGGGGAGACCCAGTACTTC | CASSAAGGPGETQYF | TRBJ2-5 | TRBV5-1 | . | few
TGTGCCTGGATACCCGGGTTCACCGAAGGCTACACCTTC | CAWIPGFTEGYTF | TRBJ1-2 | TRBV30 | . | .
TGCGCCAGCAGACGCGAAGGGAGTAGCGGGAGATCTGGGTCCTACAATGAGCAGTTCTTC | CASRREGSSGRSGSYNEQFF | TRBJ2-1 | TRBV4-1 | TRBD2 | .
TGCAGTGCTAGAGTCCAGCGGAGCACAGATACGCAGTATTTT | CSARVQRSTDTQYF | TRBJ2-3 | TRBV20-1 | . | .